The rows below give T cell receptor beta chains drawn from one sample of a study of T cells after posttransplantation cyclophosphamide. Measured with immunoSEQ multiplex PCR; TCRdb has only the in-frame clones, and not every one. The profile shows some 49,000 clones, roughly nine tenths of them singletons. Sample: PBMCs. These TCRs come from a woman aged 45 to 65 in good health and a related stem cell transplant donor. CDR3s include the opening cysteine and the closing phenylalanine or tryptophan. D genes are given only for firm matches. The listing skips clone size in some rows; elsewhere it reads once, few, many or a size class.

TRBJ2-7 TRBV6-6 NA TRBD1 TGTGCCAGCAGCCAAAACTACAGGGGGCTTAACTACGAGCAGTACTTC CASSQNYRGLNYEQYF
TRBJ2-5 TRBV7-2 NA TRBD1 TGTGCCAGCAGAGGACAGGGACCGTCGGTAGAGCAGTACTTC CASRGQGPSVEQYF
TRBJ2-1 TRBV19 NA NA TGTGCCAGTAGTATAATGAGACTAGGGAATAATGAGCAGTTCTTC CASSIMRLGNNEQFF
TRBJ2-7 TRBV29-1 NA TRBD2 TGCAGCGTTCGACTAGCGGGAGCCTACGAGCAGTACTTC CSVRLAGAYEQYF
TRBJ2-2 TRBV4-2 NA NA TGTGCCAGCAGCCAAGCGGGGGCCGGGGAGCTGTTTTTT CASSQAGAGELFF
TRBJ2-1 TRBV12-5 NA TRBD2 TGTGCTAGTGGTTTGCCCACTAGCGGAGGGGTCAATGAGCAGTTCTTC CASGLPTSGGVNEQFF
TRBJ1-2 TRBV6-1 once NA TGTGCCAGCATGAGGGTGGATGGCTACACCTTC CASMRVDGYTF
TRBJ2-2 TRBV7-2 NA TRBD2 TGTGCCAGCAACAACCGACTAGCGGGCAGGAACACCGGGGAGCTGTTTTTT CASNNRLAGRNTGELFF
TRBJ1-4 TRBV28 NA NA TGTGCCAGCAACCTGGGAGGGGAAATTAAGGGTGAAAAACTGTTTTTT CASNLGGEIKGEKLFF
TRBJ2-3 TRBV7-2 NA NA TGTGCCAGCAGCTTAGTTTTAGACACCACAGATACGCAGTATTTT CASSLVLDTTDTQYF
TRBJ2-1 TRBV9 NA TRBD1 TGTGCCAGCAGCGCGACAGGGAGCTCCTACAATGAGCAGTTCTTC CASSATGSSYNEQFF
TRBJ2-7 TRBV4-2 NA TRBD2 TGTGCCAGCAGCCAAGGACTAGCGGGGTCCTACGAGCAGTACTTC CASSQGLAGSYEQYF
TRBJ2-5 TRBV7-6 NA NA TGTGCCAGCAGCTCCCGGGGGAAGCGCAACGAGACCCAGTACTTC CASSSRGKRNETQYF
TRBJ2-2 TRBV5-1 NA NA TGCGCCAGCAGCCCGGAGGGCACCCGGATCGCCGGGGAGCTGTTTTTT CASSPEGTRIAGELFF
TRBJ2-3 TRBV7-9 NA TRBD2 TGTGCCAGCAGCTTAAGGCTAGCGGGAGGTTCCACAGATACGCAGTATTTT CASSLRLAGGSTDTQYF
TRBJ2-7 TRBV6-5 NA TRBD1 TGTGCCAGCAGTATATTCAGGGGGCCAACCTACGAGCAGTACTTC CASSIFRGPTYEQYF
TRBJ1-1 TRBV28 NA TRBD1 TGTGCCAGCAGTTTTAACAGGGGCAGAGGGGACACTGAAGCTTTCTTT CASSFNRGRGDTEAFF
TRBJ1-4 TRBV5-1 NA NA TGCGCCAGCAGCCTAGACGGTGCAACTAATGAAAAACTGTTTTTT CASSLDGATNEKLFF
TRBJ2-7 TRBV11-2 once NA TGTGCCAGCAGCGTAGCCGGAGGAAACTACGAGCAGTACTTC CASSVAGGNYEQYF
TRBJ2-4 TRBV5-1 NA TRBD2 TGCGCCAGCAGCTTGAATGCTGTTGAGCGGGGGGGCAAAAACATTCAGTACTTC CASSLNAVERGGKNIQYF
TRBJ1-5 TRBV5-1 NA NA TGCGCCAGCAGACCCTCGACAGGTGGCAATCAGCCCCAGCATTTT CASRPSTGGNQPQHF
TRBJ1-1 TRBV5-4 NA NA TGTGCCAGCAGCTTGGGGACACAAGGGCTTGAAGCTTTCTTT CASSLGTQGLEAFF
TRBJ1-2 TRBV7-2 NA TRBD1 TGTGCCAGCAGCTTTGGGACAGGGAACTATGGCTACACCTTC CASSFGTGNYGYTF
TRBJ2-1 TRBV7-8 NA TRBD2 TGTGCCAGCAGCTTACCTAGCGGGAGGGTCAATGAGCAGTTCTTC CASSLPSGRVNEQFF
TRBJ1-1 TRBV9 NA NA TGTGCCAGCAGCGGAGGGTCCCTGGGGGCCACTGAAGCTTTCTTT CASSGGSLGATEAFF
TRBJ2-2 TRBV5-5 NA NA TGTGCCAGCAGCTTGGACCAGGACACCGGGGAGCTGTTTTTT CASSLDQDTGELFF
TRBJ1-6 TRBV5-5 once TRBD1 TGTGCCAGCAGCTTGGGTCCCGGGACAGTTTCACCCCTCCACTTT CASSLGPGTVSPLHF
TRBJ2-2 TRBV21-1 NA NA TGTGCCAGCAGCAAACCCCCCCGGGGGGCAAGGAACACCGGGGAGCTGTTTTTT CASSKPPRGARNTGELFF
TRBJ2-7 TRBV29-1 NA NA TGCAGCGCTAGACTGAGCTACGAGCAGTACTTC CSARLSYEQYF
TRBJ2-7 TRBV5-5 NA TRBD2 TGTGCCAGCAGCTTGGCTGGCGGGGGCTACGAGCAGTACTTC CASSLAGGGYEQYF
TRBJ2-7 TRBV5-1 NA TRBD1 TGCGCCAGCAGCTTATCCGGGACAGGGAATTACGAGCAGTACTTC CASSLSGTGNYEQYF
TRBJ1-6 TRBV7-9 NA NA TGTGCCGGCAGCTTAGTCCGAGAGCTTTCACCCCTCCACTTT CAGSLVRELSPLHF
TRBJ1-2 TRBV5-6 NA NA TGTGCCAGCAGCTTGGCAGGAAATGGCTACACCTTC CASSLAGNGYTF
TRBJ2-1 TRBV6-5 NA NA TGTGCCAGCAGTTACCCCCCAGGGGGACTGAATGAGCAGTTCTTC CASSYPPGGLNEQFF
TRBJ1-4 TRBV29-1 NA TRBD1 TGCAGCGTAACCACAGGGGGCTCTAATGAAAAACTGTTTTTT CSVTTGGSNEKLFF
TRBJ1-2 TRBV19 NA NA TGTGCCAGTGAGGGAGGGGGTGCCGGTGGCTACACCTTC CASEGGGAGGYTF
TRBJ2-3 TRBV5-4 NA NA TGTGCCAGCAGCTTGAAGGGGGGGTACACAGATACGCAGTATTTT CASSLKGGYTDTQYF
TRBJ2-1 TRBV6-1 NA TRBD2 TGTGCCAGCAGTGAAGATCAGCGGGAGGGGTACAATGAGCAGTTCTTC CASSEDQREGYNEQFF
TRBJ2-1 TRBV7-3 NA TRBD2 TGTGCCAGCAGCCCATCTCCGGGACTAGTGTCTGCCAATGAGCAGTTCTTC CASSPSPGLVSANEQFF
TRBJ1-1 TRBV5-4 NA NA TGTGCCAGCAGCTTGGGGGGAGTTATGAACACTGAAGCTTTCTTT CASSLGGVMNTEAFF